A single sample gave rise to the 4 T cell receptor beta chains below, sequenced in a study of blood T cell repertoires in COVID-19. Here immunoSEQ multiplex PCR was the method, and the copy in TCRdb shows in-frame clones only, minus some. The sample holds about 300,000 clones, 85% to 90% seen once. The material sequenced was PBMCs or T cells enriched from blood (not recorded which). These receptors were taken from a man younger than 40 who had recovered from COVID-19.

This clone was recorded only once. CDR3 coding DNA: TGTGCCAGCAGCAAGACAGGAATCTACACCTTC. This translates into CASSKTGIYTF. The rearrangement uses TRBV21-1 and TRBJ1-2; the table's D call of TRBD1 was not tested on the DNA. TRBV21-1 is given as a pseudogene. The CDR3 runs to 11 residues.

In its sample, this clone was seen a few times. V gene TRBV27 combines with J gene TRBJ2-5, with TRBD1 matching 8 bases. Germline loops: CDR1 MNHEY, CDR2 SMNVEV (reference sequence). CDR3 size: 17 residues. The V segment lost 7 bases and the J segment 2 bases; nucleotides outside the gene matches: 15. CDR3 residues: CASTKGGAGGGQETQYF. Here the CDR3 DNA reads TGTGCCAGCACAAAAGGTGGGGCAGGGGGCGGGCAAGAGACCCAGTACTTC.

This chain uses TRBV10-1 with TRBJ1-2; D may be TRBD1 (6 bases). This CDR3 region has 14 residues. Germline assignment: CDR1 WNHNN and CDR2 SYGVQD (reference sequence). V was cut by 1 base and J by 6 bases, with 12 bases left in between. The CDR3 bases are TGCGCCAGCAGTGAGTGGAGAGGGGGTGATGGCTACACCTTC. As protein: CASSEWRGGDGYTF.

This chain uses TRBV18 with TRBJ1-4; a possible D gene is TRBD1 (5 bases). The CDR3 spans 16 residues. Germline CDR1 reads KGHSH; CDR2 reads LQKENI. V was pared by 4 bases and J by 8 bases, with 20 bases between. CDR3 DNA: TGTGCCAGCTCACGGGAGGAGGGACCTTTGGAGGAAAAACTGTTTTTT. Protein sequence: CASSREEGPLEEKLFF.